These T cell receptor beta chains were read from a single sample in a study of radiation and T cells in renal cell carcinoma. TCRdb's table, derived via immunoSEQ multiplex PCR, lists solely in-frame clones and lacks some. The sample shows 150,000 to 160,000 clones, about 91% of them seen only once. Source: blood, taken from a patient whose treatment included radiotherapy and nephrectomy. Every receptor here comes from a woman in her fifties or sixties with renal cell carcinoma. CDR3s include the opening cysteine and the closing phenylalanine or tryptophan. Each record gives: V gene, CDR3 protein.

>TRBV5-5
CASSLASSEFSPLHF
>TRBV11-1
CASSTRRNNEQFF
>TRBV6-1
CASSPRQGATSEQYF
>TRBV7-2
CASSLANTPYEQYF
>TRBV2
CASTRGVLNTEAFF
>TRBV7-8
CASSLGSLFEQYF
>TRBV10-2
CASKGQGAYNEQFF
>TRBV7-2
CASSTQDRGNSYEQYF
>TRBV7-9
CASSQPRGQGNTIYF
>TRBV5-1
CASSFAAGAPDQYF
>TRBV7-9
CASSFPGRVRVEESPLHF
>TRBV30
CAWSVLSGDRGVWEQFF
>TRBV15
CATSRDLFGGDHEQYF
>TRBV29-1
CSVYSGYNEQFF
>TRBV4-3
CASSLYAGEQFF
>TRBV5-6
CASSLAGDRVGTGELFF
>TRBV11-2
CASSLGRGVVTEAFF
>TRBV5-6
CASSSTGSNQPQHF
>TRBV4-1
CASSRPGQGAYEPEFF
>TRBV6-1
CASTLNRLSSYEQYF
>TRBV25-1
CASSDPGLAGSGELFF
>TRBV5-1
CASSSTGTGGSRAYGYTF
>TRBV12-5
CASGRSDRVSPLHF
>TRBV19
CASSSGTSGNTIYF
>TRBV6-6
CASSRDLGNTIYF
>TRBV4-2
CASSQVLLSSYEQYF
>TRBV10-2
CASSERGSGSYGYTF
>TRBV19
CASNLGTEAFF
>TRBV5-4
CASSLDIGSREKLFF
>TRBV5-4
CASSLGTSGANVLTF
>TRBV5-4
CASSSIYKTGESYEQYF
>TRBV6-6
CASSSGTNYNEQFF
>TRBV5-1
CASSRGTTNTEAFF
>TRBV5-5
CASSTGSNQPQHF
>TRBV29-1
CSVEDAAYEQYF
>TRBV19
CASIQDPNQPQHF
>TRBV4-3
CASSQSPSYEQYF
>TRBV15
CATSWGRGADYGYTF
>TRBV14
CASSLPSGEQFF
>TRBV11-2
CASSLAGQGQETQYF